These 25 T cell receptor beta chains were sequenced from one sample in a study of shared clonotypes between healthy human individuals. Profiled with immunoSEQ multiplex PCR; TCRdb holds only in-frame clones, not every one. The data show about 770,000 clones, approximately 77% seen once. The sequencing input was memory CD4+ T cells sorted from blood. This sample's subset: CD45RA-negative fraction. Every receptor here comes from a young woman in good health.

About this clone itself: Other nucleotide sequences in the sample specify the same CDR3. The chain joins TRBV19 to TRBJ1-5; TRBD1 is a possible D gene (5 bases). Germline CDR1 and CDR2: LNHDA and SQIVND (reference sequence). There are 13 residues in the CDR3. V was trimmed by 9 bases and J by 2 bases, leaving 11 bases between them. The CDR3 sequence is CASGGTGNQPQHF. CDR3 DNA: TGTGCCAGCGGGGGGACGGGCAATCAGCCCCAGCATTTT. Full variable domain (remainder filled in from reference TRBV19 and TRBJ1-5): DGGITQSPKYLFRKEGQNVTLSCEQNLNHDAMYWYRQDPGQGLRLIYYSQIVNDFQKGDIAEGYSVSREKKESFPLTVTSAQKNPTAFYLCASGGTGNQPQHFGDGTRLSIL.

J is TRBJ2-7 and V is TRBV7-2; D call uncertain. Between the trimmed V and J ends, which lost 5 bases and 2 bases, there was a span of 16 bases. Germline V gene lookup returns CDR1 SGHTA and CDR2 FQGNSA. CDR3 length: 15 amino acids. The CDR3 here is CASSPDALGAYEQYF. The CDR3 DNA follows: TGTGCCAGCAGCCCGGACGCCCTTGGTGCCTACGAGCAGTACTTC.

This chain uses TRBV5-1 with TRBJ1-1; maybe TRBD1 (6 bases). V was clipped by 3 bases and J by 1 base, with 10 bases between them. This CDR3 has 14 residues. Germline CDR1 SGHRS, CDR2 YFSETQ. CDR3 DNA sequence: TGCGCCAGCAGCTCAGGACAGAGGAACACTGAAGCTTTCTTT. The encoded protein is CASSSGQRNTEAFF.

This clone has more than one count but fewer than ten. This rearrangement joins TRBV13 to TRBJ1-2; unclear D gene. The CDR3 contains 15 residues. From germline, CDR1 is PRHDT and CDR2 FYEKMQ (reference sequence). Trimming left V 5 bases short and J 0 bases short, with 13 bases between. CDR3 sequence (DNA): TGTGCCAGCAGCACTAGACAAGGCTCTAACTATGGCTACACCTTC. As protein: CASSTRQGSNYGYTF. Looking up the rest from reference TRBV13 and TRBJ1-2 gives the full variable domain: AAGVIQSPRHLIKEKRETATLKCYPIPRHDTVYWYQQGPGQDPQFLISFYEKMQSDKGSIPDRFSAQQFSDYHSELNMSSLELGDSALYFCASSTRQGSNYGYTFGSGTRLTVV.

The rearrangement uses TRBV5-8 and TRBJ1-3; D uncertain. Germline CDR1 reads SGHTS; CDR2 reads YDEGEE. Trimming pared 3 bases from V and 4 bases from J, leaving 11 bases between. The length of the CDR3 is 14 residues. The CDR3 nucleotides are TGTGCCAGCAGCTGGACGAGGGAAGGAAACACCATATATTTT. Protein product: CASSWTREGNTIYF.

The chain carries TRBV13 and TRBJ1-3; D unclear. Germline assignment: CDR1 PRHDT and CDR2 FYEKMQ (reference sequence). The CDR3 extends over 12 amino acids. V was cut by 4 bases and J by 4 bases, with 5 bases left in between. In DNA form, the CDR3 reads TGTGCCAGCAGCTCACAGGGAAACACCATATATTTT. It specifies CASSSQGNTIYF.

The V and J genes are TRBV15 and TRBJ2-7; 8 nucleotides line up with TRBD1. CDR1 is LNHNV, CDR2 YYDKDF, per germline (reference sequence). V gave up 7 bases and J gave up 4 bases; unmatched junction bases: 6. The length of the CDR3 is 13 residues. In nucleotides, the CDR3 is TGTGCCACCATCAGGGGGCTACTTTACGAGCAGTACTTC. Translation gives CATIRGLLYEQYF.

V gene TRBV6-5 combines with J gene TRBJ1-1, with no clear D. The germline V and J ends were trimmed by 2 bases and 1 base, with 8 bases remaining between them. Germline CDR1 reads MNHEY; CDR2 reads SVGAGI. This CDR3 is 14 amino acids long. The CDR3 sequence is CASSYPGGNTEAFF. The CDR3 nucleotides read TGTGCCAGCAGTTACCCCGGCGGGAACACTGAAGCTTTCTTT.

The rearrangement joins TRBV7-9 to TRBJ2-1; 12 bases align to TRBD1. Germline V gene sequence: CDR1 SEHNR, CDR2 FQNEAQ (reference sequence). V trimming: 5 bases; J trimming: 3 bases; junction bases outside the gene matches: 5. This CDR3 is 16 amino acids long. The CDR3 nucleotides are TGTGCCAGCAGCCGGGGACAGGGGGCCGACTACAATGAGCAGTTCTTC. It translates to CASSRGQGADYNEQFF.

This clone appeared once. The V and J genes are TRBV25-1 and TRBJ2-3; D not certain. Germline-derived CDR1 and CDR2 are MGHDK and SYGVNS. The CDR3 has 13 residues. Deletions cut 3 bases from V and 2 bases from J, with 6 bases between. The CDR3 DNA follows: TGTGCCAGCAGTGACCACCCCACAGATACGCAGTATTTT. Its protein product is CASSDHPTDTQYF.

The table lists this clone with many counts. Additional DNA sequences in this sample encode the identical CDR3. This chain links TRBV7-3 with TRBJ1-2; 7 nucleotides agree with TRBD1. The germline CDR1 and CDR2 sequences are SGHTA and FQGTGA. After removal of 5 bases from V and 2 bases from J, the junction contained 5 bases not matched to a gene. This CDR3 comprises 14 residues. Here the CDR3 reads CASSPTTGNYGYTF. The CDR3, as DNA: TGTGCCAGCAGCCCTACGACAGGGAACTATGGCTACACCTTC. The whole variable domain, filled in from reference TRBV7-3 and TRBJ1-2, reads GAGVSQTPSNKVTEKGKYVELRCDPISGHTALYWYRQSLGQGPEFLIYFQGTGAADDSGLPNDRFFAVRPEGSVSTLKIQRTERGDSAVYLCASSPTTGNYGYTFGSGTRLTVV.

The gene calls are TRBV2 and TRBJ2-7; D perhaps matches TRBD1 (6 bases). Trimming stripped 3 bases from V and 6 bases from J, with 12 bases between. CDR1 is SNHLY and CDR2 is FYNNEI in the germline V gene. The CDR3 contains 13 residues. The CDR3 reads CASSEQEGGEQYF. The CDR3 DNA sequence: TGTGCCAGCAGTGAGCAAGAAGGGGGCGAGCAGTACTTC.

The gene calls are TRBV28 and TRBJ2-5; tentative D call: TRBD1 (5 bases). Deletions cut 6 bases from V and 1 base from J, with 12 bases between. CDR1 is MDHEN and CDR2 is SYDVKM in the germline V gene. The CDR3 covers 14 residues. The CDR3 loop is CASRGRQGQETQYF. DNA for the CDR3: TGTGCCAGCAGGGGGCGGCAGGGCCAAGAGACCCAGTACTTC.

The V and J genes are TRBV28 and TRBJ1-2, with D perhaps matching TRBD1 (5 bases). This CDR3 contains 13 residues. The germline V gene encodes CDR1 MDHEN and CDR2 SYDVKM. With 4 bases removed from V and 3 bases from J, the gap between germline ends came to 9 bases. DNA of the CDR3: TGTGCCAGCAGTTGGGGCTGGGACTATGGCTACACCTTC. This translates into CASSWGWDYGYTF.

The chain joins TRBV19 to TRBJ2-7; a weak D match, TRBD1 (5 bases). Germline CDR1 and CDR2: LNHDA and SQIVND (reference sequence). The CDR3 totals 13 residues. V was clipped by 2 bases and J by 7 bases, with 12 bases between them. This chain's CDR3 is CASSILGLGEQYF. CDR3 sequence (DNA): TGTGCCAGTAGTATACTGGGGCTTGGAGAGCAGTACTTC.

This clone was seen more than once but under ten times. The chain links TRBV20-1 to TRBJ1-1, with TRBD1 as a possible D gene (5 bases). Germline loops: CDR1 DFQATT, CDR2 SNEGSKA (reference sequence). There are 11 residues in the CDR3. Trimming took 6 bases from V and 5 from J, leaving 10 bases between them. The CDR3 sequence: CSAGEATEAFF. Here the CDR3 DNA reads TGCAGTGCGGGGGAGGCGACTGAAGCTTTCTTT.

The chain employs TRBV5-4 and TRBJ1-1; possible D gene TRBD1, 5 bases. With 0 bases removed from V and 4 bases from J, the gap between germline ends came to 7 bases. In germline, CDR1 is SGHNT, CDR2 YYREEE (reference sequence). This CDR3 has 13 amino acids. CDR3 DNA sequence: TGTGCCAGCAGCTTGGGGGGGGTCACTGAAGCTTTCTTT. As protein: CASSLGGVTEAFF.

The chain carries TRBV28 and TRBJ1-2; D unclear. Germline V CDR1 and CDR2: MDHEN, SYDVKM. Trimming took 6 bases from V and 4 from J, leaving 12 bases between them. This CDR3 region has 13 residues. CDR3 nucleotides: TGTGCCAGCAGCCCCACAAACGCCTATGGCTACACCTTC. Residues: CASSPTNAYGYTF.

To note about this clone: This sample also contains other DNA sequences that code for the same CDR3. V gene TRBV19 combines with J gene TRBJ2-3; 8 bases map to TRBD1. J lost 0 bases, V lost 8 bases, and 7 bases had no gene match. The germline V gene encodes CDR1 LNHDA and CDR2 SQIVND (reference sequence). This CDR3 has 15 residues. CDR3 amino acids: CASAPGQGSTDTQYF. CDR3 nucleotide sequence: TGTGCCAGTGCTCCAGGACAGGGAAGCACAGATACGCAGTATTTT.

The gene calls are TRBV29-1 and TRBJ2-3, with unresolved D. The CDR3 has 13 residues. V lost 4 bases to trimming and J lost 1 base, with 9 bases between them. Germline assignment: CDR1 SQVTM and CDR2 ANQGSEA. DNA for the CDR3: TGCAGCGTTGTCGGTCGGGGCACAGATACGCAGTATTTT. Protein sequence: CSVVGRGTDTQYF.

The CDR3 is CASSADGGRVQDTQYF. The DNA for the CDR3 is TGTGCCAGCAGTGCCGACGGGGGTAGGGTGCAGGATACGCAGTATTTT. This sequence joins TRBV7-2 and TRBJ2-3; tentative D call: TRBD2 (6 bases). CDR1 and CDR2 from the germline V gene are SGHTA and FQGNSA. The germline V and J ends were trimmed by 6 bases and 6 bases, with 22 bases remaining between them. The CDR3 extends over 16 amino acids.

The chain links TRBV5-1 to TRBJ1-1, with D hard to call. The V gene's germline CDR1 is SGHRS and CDR2 YFSETQ. Trimming cost V 1 base and J 1 base, with 8 bases left between them. The CDR3 extends over 14 amino acids. The CDR3 loop is CASSLMSQNTEAFF. Written as DNA, the CDR3 is TGCGCCAGCAGCTTGATGTCACAGAACACTGAAGCTTTCTTT.

In its sample, this clone was seen once. This CDR3 is CASSQGILAGGPGNQADTQYF. In DNA form, the CDR3 reads TGCGCCAGCAGCCAAGGAATCCTAGCGGGAGGGCCTGGGAATCAGGCAGATACGCAGTATTTT. This chain joins TRBV4-1 and TRBJ2-3; 12 bases match TRBD2. This CDR3 is built from 21 residues. From germline, CDR1 is MGHRA and CDR2 YSYEKL. V was clipped by 1 base and J by 4 bases; unmatched bases: 18.

The chain carries TRBV7-9 and TRBJ2-1, with D possibly matching TRBD2 (6 bases). The CDR3 spans 12 residues. The germline CDR1 and CDR2 sequences are SEHNR and FQNEAQ (reference sequence). The V and J ends lost 5 bases and 15 bases respectively, with 17 bases between them. For the CDR3, the DNA is TGTGCCAGCAGCCCTGACGCGGGGACGCTGTTCTTC. Translation gives CASSPDAGTLFF.

Concerning this clone itself: Additional DNA sequences in this sample encode the identical CDR3. The gene calls are TRBV5-1 and TRBJ2-7; D gene uncertain. The CDR3 length is 13 residues. The ends were cut back, 0 bases at V and 2 bases at J, with 6 bases in the middle. Germline-derived CDR1 and CDR2 are SGHRS and YFSETQ. CDR3 sequence (DNA): TGCGCCAGCAGCTTGGGGGGTCCCTACGAGCAGTACTTC. It specifies CASSLGGPYEQYF.